The next 32 T cell receptor beta chains were all read from a single sample in a study of T cells after yellow fever vaccination. TCRdb reanalysed the 5' RACE reads using MiXCR and keeps one entry per CDR3 protein. In the table there are some 350,000 distinct CDR3 sequences, 8.5% to 10% of which are singletons. The starting material was PBMCs, obtained on the day of the first yellow fever vaccination. These receptor sequences come from a man younger than 35 who received the YFV17D yellow fever vaccine.

The chain joins TRBV6-5 to TRBJ2-7; 7 bases map to TRBD1. This CDR3 region has 17 residues. J gave up 5 bases and V 2 bases, and 15 bases lay outside the gene matches. Per germline, CDR1 MNHEY and CDR2 SVGAGI. The CDR3 here is CASSYGTDYTMVHEQYF. Here the CDR3 DNA reads TGTGCCAGCAGTTACGGGACAGACTACACCATGGTCCACGAGCAGTACTTC.

This clonotype was detected a few times. The chain is built from TRBV29-1 and TRBJ1-1; D is uncertain. The CDR3 covers 15 residues. Germline loops: CDR1 SQVTM, CDR2 ANQGSEA. Trimming removed 0 bases at V and 1 base at J, with 12 bases between. The chain's CDR3 is CSVEDRRAENTEAFF. Here the CDR3 DNA reads TGCAGCGTTGAAGATCGGAGAGCAGAGAACACTGAAGCTTTCTTT.

The chain recombines TRBV7-9 with TRBJ2-5, with TRBD2 as a possible D gene (5 bases). Germline V gene lookup returns CDR1 SEHNR and CDR2 FQNEAQ (reference sequence). The CDR3 runs to 13 residues. V lost 8 bases and J lost 0, with 10 bases in between. The CDR3 sequence is CASAGRDQETQYF. For the CDR3, the DNA is TGTGCCAGCGCTGGGAGAGACCAAGAGACCCAGTACTTC.

J is TRBJ2-7 and V is TRBV28; 13 bases line up with TRBD2. Germline CDR1 is MDHEN and CDR2 is SYDVKM. CDR3 length equals 19 residues. The junction had 13 bases not matched to a gene; V was cut back by 2 bases and J by 3 bases. Written as DNA, the CDR3 is TGTGCCAGCAGTTTACCGATATCGGGGACTAGCGGGGACTACTACGAGCAGTACGTC. It yields the protein CASSLPISGTSGDYYEQYV.

This clonotype has a handful of counts. The gene calls are TRBV30 and TRBJ1-1; 8 nucleotides align to TRBD1. Germline trimming cut 1 base from V and 1 base from J; bases unmatched to any gene: 5. This CDR3 has 15 amino acids. The germline gives CDR1 GTSNPN, CDR2 SVGIG (reference sequence). The CDR3 protein is CAWSGWDRWNTEAFF. In DNA, the CDR3 is TGTGCCTGGAGTGGGTGGGACAGGTGGAACACTGAAGCTTTCTTT.

The chain is built from TRBV5-1 and TRBJ1-4; D might be TRBD1 (6 bases). Germline lookup yields CDR1 SGHRS and CDR2 YFSETQ. This CDR3 comprises 15 residues. V was trimmed by 1 base and J by 3 bases, leaving 10 bases between them. This CDR3 is CASSLMGAPNEKLFF. The CDR3 coding sequence is TGCGCCAGCAGCTTGATGGGGGCCCCTAATGAAAAACTGTTTTTT.

CDR3 DNA: TGTGCCAGCAGCCAAGCAGGATCACCCCTCCACTTT. It codes for CASSQAGSPLHF. This sequence joins TRBV3-1 and TRBJ1-6, with D unresolved. The CDR3 extends over 12 amino acids. In germline, CDR1 is LGHDT, CDR2 YNNKEL (reference sequence). V was trimmed by 1 base and J by 10 bases, leaving 5 bases between them.

The rearrangement links TRBV5-4 to TRBJ2-2; tentatively, D is TRBD1 or TRBD2 (6 bases each). V was pared by 3 bases and J by 3 bases, with 12 bases between. There are 15 residues in the CDR3. Germline CDR1 and CDR2: SGHNT and YYREEE (reference sequence). CDR3 nucleotides: TGTGCCAGCAGCTGGGGCGGGACACACACCGGGGAGCTGTTTTTT. Amino acid sequence: CASSWGGTHTGELFF. The entire variable domain, with the rest obtained from reference TRBV5-4 and TRBJ2-2, is as follows: ETGVTQSPTHLIKTRGQQVTLRCSSQSGHNTVSWYQQALGQGPQFIFQYYREEENGRGNFPPRFSGLQFPNYSSELNVNALELDDSALYLCASSWGGTHTGELFFGEGSRLTVL.

The chain has TRBV6-5 and TRBJ2-7; D is possibly TRBD1 (6 bases). Germline loops: CDR1 MNHEY, CDR2 SVGAGI. This CDR3 has 16 amino acids. Trimming cost V 4 bases and J 0 bases, with 16 bases left between them. CDR3 loop: CASSLSTGPSSYEQYF. CDR3 sequence (DNA): TGTGCCAGCAGTTTAAGTACAGGGCCTAGCTCCTACGAGCAGTACTTC.

This clonotype was found a few times. The chain has TRBV5-1 and TRBJ1-1; D is perhaps TRBD1 (5 bases). V was trimmed by 9 bases and J by 4 bases, leaving 7 bases between them. Germline V gene sequence: CDR1 SGHRS, CDR2 YFSETQ. The CDR3 has 10 residues. The CDR3, as DNA: TGCGCCACAGGGATCACTGAAGCTTTCTTT. Protein: CATGITEAFF. Full variable domain (rest looked up from reference TRBV5-1 and TRBJ1-1): KAGVTQTPRYLIKTRGQQVTLSCSPISGHRSVSWYQQTPGQGLQFLFEYFSETQRNKGNFPGRFSGRQFSNSRSEMNVSTLELGDSALYLCATGITEAFFGQGTRLTVV.

The V and J genes are TRBV7-2 and TRBJ1-3; D is undetermined. The CDR3 has 14 residues. The germline V gene encodes CDR1 SGHTA and CDR2 FQGNSA. Trimming removed 7 bases from V and 3 bases from J, with 13 bases in between. The DNA of the CDR3 is TGTGCCAGCATCATGTCTAGCCTTGGAAACACCATATATTTT. It translates to CASIMSSLGNTIYF. Complete variable domain (other parts from reference TRBV7-2 and TRBJ1-3): GAGVSQSPSNKVTEKGKDVELRCDPISGHTALYWYRQSLGQGLEFLIYFQGNSAPDKSGLPSDRFSAERTGGSVSTLTIQRTQQEDSAVYLCASIMSSLGNTIYFGEGSWLTVV.

There are a few counts of this clonotype. This rearrangement joins TRBV12-3 or TRBV12-4 to TRBJ2-3; D call uncertain. This CDR3 spans 17 amino acids. The V and J ends lost 3 bases and 4 bases respectively, with 20 bases between them. DNA of the CDR3: TGTGCCAGCAGTTTCATCCTACCCTATTCTCTTCCAGATACGCAGTATTTT. This sequence encodes CASSFILPYSLPDTQYF.

This clonotype was found many times. This chain uses TRBV6-1 with TRBJ1-2, with 7 bases fitting TRBD1. CDR1 is MNHNS and CDR2 is SASEGT in the germline V gene. The CDR3 totals 13 residues. J lost 7 bases, V lost 6 bases, and 8 bases had no gene match. For the CDR3, the DNA is TGTGCCAGCAGCTCTCACAGGGGAGGTGGCTACACCTTC. This translates into CASSSHRGGGYTF.

In its sample, this clonotype was seen a few times. The chain combines TRBV7-2 with TRBJ2-7; 7 bases fit TRBD1. There are 15 residues in the CDR3. The V segment lost 1 base and the J segment 7 bases; nucleotides outside the gene matches: 10. Germline CDR1 is SGHTA and CDR2 is FQGNSA. The CDR3 DNA reads TGTGCCAGCAGCTTAGGGGACAGTGGTGGGTTAGAGCAGTACTTC. It yields the protein CASSLGDSGGLEQYF.

This clonotype was counted many times. V and J are TRBV6-4 and TRBJ2-2; 9 bases line up with TRBD2. CDR1 is MRHNA and CDR2 is SNTAGT in the germline V gene. V lost 5 bases and J lost 7; bases outside the gene matches: 11. The CDR3 consists of 16 residues. The CDR3 reads CASSPSGGGAGGELFF. The CDR3 nucleotides are TGTGCCAGCAGTCCCTCCGGCGGGGGGGCCGGCGGGGAGCTGTTTTTT.

This clonotype was observed at least ten times. This rearrangement joins TRBV5-1 to TRBJ1-5; the D gene is possibly TRBD1 (6 bases). CDR1 is SGHRS and CDR2 is YFSETQ in the germline V gene. With 4 bases removed from V and 5 bases from J, the gap between germline ends came to 16 bases. CDR3 size: 15 residues. The CDR3 sequence: CASSPEGGAYQPQHF. The CDR3 coding sequence is TGCGCCAGCAGCCCCGAGGGGGGGGCCTATCAGCCCCAGCATTTT.

This chain connects TRBV19 to TRBJ1-1, with D uncertain. The CDR3 extends over 13 amino acids. The germline V and J ends were trimmed by 3 bases and 2 bases, with 7 bases remaining between them. Germline V lookup: CDR1 LNHDA, CDR2 SQIVND (reference sequence). The CDR3 DNA sequence: TGTGCCAGTAGTATTTTGGAAAACACTGAAGCTTTCTTT. Its protein product is CASSILENTEAFF.

The V gene is TRBV5-5, the J gene TRBJ1-1; D unclear. V gave up 4 bases and J gave up 2 bases, with 18 bases separating them. The CDR3 runs to 16 residues. Germline CDR1 reads SGHKS; CDR2 reads YYEKEE (reference sequence). CDR3 sequence: CASSPRLAQGNTEAFF. The DNA of the CDR3 is TGTGCCAGCAGCCCCCGCTTGGCGCAAGGTAACACTGAAGCTTTCTTT.

This clonotype has a handful of counts. The rearrangement uses TRBV28 and TRBJ2-2, with 9 bases matching TRBD1. V dropped 2 bases and J dropped 7; count of bases not matched to a gene: 2. Germline V gene lookup returns CDR1 MDHEN and CDR2 SYDVKM. CDR3 size: 14 residues. The CDR3 DNA reads TGTGCCAGCAGTTTAACGACAGGGGGCGGGGAGCTGTTTTTT. Translated: CASSLTTGGGELFF.

This clonotype was seen more than once but under ten times. The chain carries TRBV24-1 and TRBJ2-5, with 8 bases matching TRBD1. CDR1 is KGHDR and CDR2 is SFDVKD in the germline V gene. This CDR3 region has 14 residues. V shed 3 bases, J shed 4 bases, and the junction held 3 bases outside the gene matches. CDR3 protein: CATSDGQGTETQYF. CDR3 DNA: TGTGCCACCAGTGATGGACAGGGAACAGAGACCCAGTACTTC.

This clonotype was seen only a few times. The chain uses TRBV7-8 and TRBJ2-1; 9 bases match TRBD1. The J segment lost 16 bases and the V segment lost 3 bases, leaving 10 bases of the junction unmatched. The CDR3 has 13 residues. Looked up from germline, CDR1 is SGHVS and CDR2 is FQNEAQ. CDR3 DNA sequence: TGTGCCAGCAGCTTGAATGGCCGGGACAGGGAATTCTTC. Its protein is CASSLNGRDREFF.

This rearrangement joins TRBV7-8 to TRBJ2-4; D assignment may be TRBD1 or TRBD2 (5 bases each). Per the germline V gene, CDR1 is SGHVS and CDR2 is FQNEAQ. The CDR3 has 15 residues. V gave up 5 bases and J gave up 0 bases, with 11 bases separating them. The chain's CDR3 is CASSPQGTAKNIQYF. The CDR3 nucleotides are TGTGCCAGCAGCCCTCAAGGGACAGCCAAAAACATTCAGTACTTC.

This rearrangement joins TRBV5-4 to TRBJ2-7; D ambiguous. Trimming stripped 7 bases from V and 2 bases from J, with 13 bases between. Germline assignment: CDR1 SGHNT and CDR2 YYREEE (reference sequence). This CDR3 has 13 residues. CDR3 sequence (DNA): TGTGCCAGCGGCCGTGGGATTACCTACGAGCAGTACTTC. This sequence encodes CASGRGITYEQYF.

This clonotype has a count of ten or more. This CDR3 reads CSARDRTGPYNEQFF. The CDR3 region has the DNA TGCAGTGCTAGGGACCGGACAGGTCCCTACAATGAGCAGTTCTTC. The rearrangement links TRBV20-1 to TRBJ2-1; 7 bases are shared with TRBD1. The ends lost 3 bases at V and 2 bases at J; junction bases unmatched: 7. Germline V CDR1 and CDR2: DFQATT, SNEGSKA (reference sequence). CDR3 length equals 15 residues.

This clonotype has a handful of counts. The genes are TRBV7-3 and TRBJ1-3, with 7 bases matching TRBD1. Germline lookup yields CDR1 SGHTA and CDR2 FQGTGA. The trim removed 1 base at V and 0 bases at J, leaving 6 bases unmatched. This CDR3 is 17 amino acids long. Here the CDR3 DNA reads TGTGCCAGCAGCTTAATTGGGGGACAGAGCTCTGGAAACACCATATATTTT. It codes for CASSLIGGQSSGNTIYF.

The rearrangement links TRBV11-2 to TRBJ1-1; TRBD1 matches at 7 bases. CDR1 is SGHAT, CDR2 FQNNGV, per germline. V lost 4 bases and J lost 5; bases outside the gene matches: 4. This CDR3 comprises 13 residues. DNA for the CDR3: TGTGCCAGCAGCTACCCAGGGGGAACTGAAGCTTTCTTT. Amino acid sequence: CASSYPGGTEAFF.

This clonotype turned up a few times. The V gene is TRBV28, the J gene TRBJ2-6; D unclear. Germline V gene lookup returns CDR1 MDHEN and CDR2 SYDVKM. Deletions cut 5 bases from V and 4 bases from J, with 6 bases between. This CDR3 is 13 amino acids long. The CDR3 DNA sequence: TGTGCCAGCAGTGAAAGGGGGGCCAACGTCCTGACTTTC. Encoded protein: CASSERGANVLTF.

This clonotype was observed many times. The gene calls are TRBV7-9 and TRBJ1-5; possible D gene TRBD1, 5 bases. Germline V gene sequence: CDR1 SEHNR, CDR2 FQNEAQ (reference sequence). Trimming left V 5 bases short and J 3 bases short, with 14 bases between. The CDR3 spans 15 residues. Here the CDR3 DNA reads TGTGCCAGCAGCCTCGCACAGGCGGACAATCAGCCCCAGCATTTT. Translating it yields CASSLAQADNQPQHF. Using reference TRBV7-9 and TRBJ1-5 for the parts outside the CDR3, the full variable domain is DTGVSQNPRHKITKRGQNVTFRCDPISEHNRLYWYRQTLGQGPEFLTYFQNEAQLEKSRLLSDRFSAERPKGSFSTLEIQRTEQGDSAMYLCASSLAQADNQPQHFGDGTRLSIL.

This clonotype was picked up many times. The V and J genes are TRBV5-1 and TRBJ2-3; TRBD2 aligns across 7 bases. V was clipped by 1 base and J by 3 bases; unmatched bases: 5. CDR3 length: 15 amino acids. Germline CDR1 is SGHRS and CDR2 is YFSETQ. The CDR3 nucleotides read TGCGCCAGCAGCTTGAGCGGGGTCGAGACAGATACGCAGTATTTT. Its protein is CASSLSGVETDTQYF.

This clonotype was counted once. Relative to the germline gene, one junction end is altered; a read error may explain this. The V call is TRBV3-1, the J call TRBJ2-1, with 7 bases aligning to TRBD1. The CDR3 totals 17 residues. CDR1 and CDR2 from the germline V gene are LGHDT and YNNKEL (reference sequence). The DNA of the CDR3 is TGTGCCACCAGCCAGCACGCGACAGGGTGGGGAGAGGATGAGCAGTTCTTC. Amino acids: CATSQHATGWGEDEQFF.

There are a few counts of this clonotype. The chain links TRBV5-1 to TRBJ2-1, with unresolved D. Germline-derived CDR1 and CDR2 are SGHRS and YFSETQ. The CDR3 spans 13 residues. Trimming shortened V by 2 bases and J by 5 bases, and 8 bases separated the two germline ends. DNA for the CDR3: TGCGCCAGCAGCTTCGACGCGAACAATGAGCAGTTCTTC. Translation gives CASSFDANNEQFF.

This clonotype appeared a few times. This chain joins TRBV12-3 or TRBV12-4 and TRBJ1-6, with no clear D. The CDR3 extends over 14 amino acids. V was cut by 6 bases and J by 2 bases, with 8 bases left in between. The CDR3 sequence: CASRETAYNSPLHF. In DNA form, the CDR3 reads TGTGCCAGCAGGGAGACGGCCTATAATTCACCCCTCCACTTT.